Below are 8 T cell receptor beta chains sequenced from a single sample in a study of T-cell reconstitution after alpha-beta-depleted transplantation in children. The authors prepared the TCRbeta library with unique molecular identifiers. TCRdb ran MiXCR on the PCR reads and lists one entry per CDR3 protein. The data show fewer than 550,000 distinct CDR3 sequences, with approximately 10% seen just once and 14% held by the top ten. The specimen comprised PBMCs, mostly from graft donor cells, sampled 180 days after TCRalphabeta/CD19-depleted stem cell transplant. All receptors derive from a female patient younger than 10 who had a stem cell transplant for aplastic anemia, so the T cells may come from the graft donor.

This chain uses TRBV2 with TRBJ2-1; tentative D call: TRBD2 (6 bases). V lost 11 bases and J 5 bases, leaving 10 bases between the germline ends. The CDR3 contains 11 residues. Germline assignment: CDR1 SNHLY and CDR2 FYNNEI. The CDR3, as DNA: TGTGCCCCCACGGGGGACAATGAGCAGTTCTTC. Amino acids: CAPTGDNEQFF. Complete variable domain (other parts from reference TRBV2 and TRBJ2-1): EPEVTQTPSHQVTQMGQEVILRCVPISNHLYFYWYRQILGQKVEFLVSFYNNEISEKSEIFDDQFSVERPDGSNFTLKIRSTKLEDSAMYFCAPTGDNEQFFGPGTRLTVL.

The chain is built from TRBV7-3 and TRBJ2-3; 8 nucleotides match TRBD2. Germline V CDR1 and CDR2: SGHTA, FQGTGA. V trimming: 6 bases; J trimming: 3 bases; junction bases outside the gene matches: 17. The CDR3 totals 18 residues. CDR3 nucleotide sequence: TGTGCCAGCAGTTCCAACCCCGCGGGACTAGAACGAACAGATACGCAGTATTTT. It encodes CASSSNPAGLERTDTQYF.

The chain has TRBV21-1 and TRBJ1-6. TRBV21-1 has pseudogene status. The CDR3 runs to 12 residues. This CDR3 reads CASSNGHSPLHF. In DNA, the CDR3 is TGTGCCAGCAGCAATGGGCATTCACCCCTCCACTTT.

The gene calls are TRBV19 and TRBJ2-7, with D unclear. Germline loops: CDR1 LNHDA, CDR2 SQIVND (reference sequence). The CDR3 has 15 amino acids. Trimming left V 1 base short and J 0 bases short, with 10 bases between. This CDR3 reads CASSIVQGNSYEQYF. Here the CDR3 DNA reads TGTGCCAGTAGTATAGTTCAAGGGAACTCCTACGAGCAGTACTTC. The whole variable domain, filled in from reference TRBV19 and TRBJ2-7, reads DGGITQSPKYLFRKEGQNVTLSCEQNLNHDAMYWYRQDPGQGLRLIYYSQIVNDFQKGDIAEGYSVSREKKESFPLTVTSAQKNPTAFYLCASSIVQGNSYEQYFGPGTRLTVT.

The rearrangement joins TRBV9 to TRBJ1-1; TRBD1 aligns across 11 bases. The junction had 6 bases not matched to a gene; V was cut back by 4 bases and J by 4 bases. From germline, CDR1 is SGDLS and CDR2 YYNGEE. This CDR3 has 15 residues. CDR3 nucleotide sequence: TGTGCCAGCAGCATCCGGGACAGGGGGTTCACTGAAGCTTTCTTT. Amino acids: CASSIRDRGFTEAFF.

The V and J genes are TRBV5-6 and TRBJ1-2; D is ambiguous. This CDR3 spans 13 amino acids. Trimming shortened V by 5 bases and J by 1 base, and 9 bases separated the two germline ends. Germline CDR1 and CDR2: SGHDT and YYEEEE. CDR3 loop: CASSTRHNYGYTF. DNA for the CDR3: TGTGCCAGCAGTACGCGACATAACTATGGCTACACCTTC.

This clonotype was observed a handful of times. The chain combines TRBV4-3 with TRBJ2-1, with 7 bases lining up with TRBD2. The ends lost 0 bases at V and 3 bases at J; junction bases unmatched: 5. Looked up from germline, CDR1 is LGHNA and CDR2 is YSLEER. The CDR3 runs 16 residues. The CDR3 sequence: CASSQEGTTVYNEQFF. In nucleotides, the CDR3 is TGCGCCAGCAGCCAAGAAGGGACTACCGTCTACAATGAGCAGTTCTTC.

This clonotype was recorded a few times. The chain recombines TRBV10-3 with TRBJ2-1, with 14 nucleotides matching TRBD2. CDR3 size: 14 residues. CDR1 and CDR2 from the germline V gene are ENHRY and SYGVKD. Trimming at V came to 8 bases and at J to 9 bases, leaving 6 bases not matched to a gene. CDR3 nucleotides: TGTGCCATCGGGGGACTAGCGGGAGTATCTGAGCAGTTCTTC. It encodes CAIGGLAGVSEQFF.